The clone carrying this TCR beta chain appeared a few times. Its antigen is as yet unknown. The sample originates from a study of vaccination and CD4 T cells after COVID-19. Study-wide context: Four females and six males made up the convalescents, with two Hispanic. Post-COVID samples had a sampling time that fell a median about 100 days after diagnosis (range 35 to 161). Overlapping peptides of the spike proteins of SARS-CoV-2, HCoV-NL63, HCoV-OC43 and HCoV-229E were used for cell stimulation.

The germline V and J ends were trimmed by 1 base and 8 bases, with 17 bases remaining between them. CDR1 is SEHNR and CDR2 is FQNEAQ in the germline V gene (reference sequence). The CDR3 is 15 residues long. An Oncomine TCR Beta short-read assay was used to sequence the DNA from cultured CD4+ T cells. TCRdb used MiXCR to reprocess the PCR reads, holding one entry per CDR3 protein. The table lists approximately 11,000 distinct CDR3 sequences, roughly two fifths of them singletons. Treatment: approximately nine-day PBMC culture with coronavirus spike peptide pools or control peptides (ViraFEST assay). What was sequenced was CD4+ T cells from blood, cultured in vitro. The TCR originated in a human donor who had recovered from COVID-19. This chain links TRBV7-9 with TRBJ1-2; tentative D call: TRBD1 (5 bases). The CDR3 here is CASSLEYWGVQGYTF. CDR3 in DNA: TGTGCCAGCAGCTTAGAATATTGGGGGGTGCAAGGCTACACCTTC.